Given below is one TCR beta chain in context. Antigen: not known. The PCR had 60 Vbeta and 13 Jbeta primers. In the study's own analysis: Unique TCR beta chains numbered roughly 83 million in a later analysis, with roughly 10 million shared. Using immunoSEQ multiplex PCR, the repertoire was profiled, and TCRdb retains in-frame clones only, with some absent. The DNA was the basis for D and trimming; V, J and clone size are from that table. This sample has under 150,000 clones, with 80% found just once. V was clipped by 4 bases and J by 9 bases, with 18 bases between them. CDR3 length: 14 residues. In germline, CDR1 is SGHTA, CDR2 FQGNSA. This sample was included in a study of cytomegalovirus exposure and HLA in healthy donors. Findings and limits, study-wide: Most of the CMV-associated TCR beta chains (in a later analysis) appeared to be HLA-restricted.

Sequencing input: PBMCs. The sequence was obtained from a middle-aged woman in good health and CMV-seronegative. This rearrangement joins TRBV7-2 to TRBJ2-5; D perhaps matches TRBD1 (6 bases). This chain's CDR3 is CASSSLQGNAAQYF. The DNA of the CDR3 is TGTGCCAGCAGCTCCCTACAGGGCAACGCGGCCCAGTACTTC.